This passage covers 10 T cell receptor beta chains from one sample sequenced in a study of human T cells and chemical hapten exposure. Described time point: patch test 1, 2 weeks after DPC sensitization. The treatment: therapeutic diphenylcyclopropenone sensitization with weekly scalp DPC. Unfractionated whole blood was the source of the extracted total RNA. MiXCR, run by TCRdb on the RACE reads, gives a single entry per CDR3 protein. Among roughly 50,000 distinct CDR3 sequences listed, more than 9.5% were seen once. Here the sequenced sample was whole blood, taken in connection with sensitization to the hapten diphenylcyclopropenone (DPC). These receptors originate from a woman in her forties with alopecia areata. Some clones in this sample may be carry-over from other donors' samples.

Ten or more counts support this clonotype. This sequence joins TRBV29-1 and TRBJ1-4; D perhaps matches TRBD1 (5 bases). This CDR3 has 12 amino acids. Germline V CDR1 and CDR2: SQVTM, ANQGSEA. The V gene lost 3 bases and the J gene lost 7 bases, with 9 bases spanning the gap. The CDR3 sequence: CSVEEGIEKLFF. CDR3 nucleotide sequence: TGCAGCGTTGAGGAGGGGATTGAAAAACTGTTTTTT.

This clonotype was counted a few times. V usage is TRBV7-9 and J usage is TRBJ1-3; D is perhaps TRBD1 (5 bases). Germline loops: CDR1 SEHNR, CDR2 FQNEAQ (reference sequence). The CDR3 has 15 amino acids. The germline V and J ends were trimmed by 5 bases and 2 bases, with 13 bases remaining between them. DNA for the CDR3: TGTGCCAGCAGCCCGCGGTCGGGGGCTGGAAACACCATATATTTT. This translates into CASSPRSGAGNTIYF.

This clonotype was detected ten times or more. One end of the junction fails to match germline, which may point to a read error. The chain recombines TRBV20-1 with TRBJ2-3, with D perhaps matching TRBD2 (5 bases). The CDR3 is 11 amino acids. The germline gives CDR1 DFQATT, CDR2 SNEGSKA (reference sequence). The chain's CDR3 is CSARQLGTEYF. The CDR3 DNA is TGCAGTGCTAGACAACTAGGTACGGAGTATTTT.

This clonotype appeared many times. The chain is built from TRBV3-1 and TRBJ2-2, with 10 bases aligning to TRBD2. Germline CDR1 and CDR2: LGHDT and YNNKEL (reference sequence). V shed 0 bases, J shed 4 bases, and the junction held 14 bases outside the gene matches. This CDR3 has 20 amino acids. CDR3 sequence reads: CASSQEGSGTSVSVTGELFF. DNA for the CDR3: TGTGCCAGCAGCCAAGAAGGATCCGGGACTAGCGTCTCGGTCACCGGGGAGCTGTTTTTT.

The chain carries TRBV11-2 and TRBJ2-1; no clear D gene. V lost 5 bases to trimming and J lost 2 bases, with 13 bases between them. Germline CDR1 and CDR2: SGHAT and FQNNGV. The CDR3 length is 15 residues. This CDR3 is CASSRDWDAYNEQFF. Written as DNA, the CDR3 is TGTGCCAGCAGCCGCGACTGGGATGCCTACAATGAGCAGTTCTTC.

The rearrangement joins TRBV29-1 to TRBJ2-3, with TRBD1 as a possible D gene (6 bases). Germline CDR1 SQVTM, CDR2 ANQGSEA. V was clipped by 7 bases and J by 2 bases, with 13 bases between them. The CDR3 has 13 residues. The CDR3 nucleotides read TGCAGCGGGCGGACAGCGGACACAGATACGCAGTATTTT. Amino acid sequence: CSGRTADTDTQYF.

This clonotype showed up many times. The chain employs TRBV10-3 and TRBJ2-1; D remains ambiguous. V lost 6 bases, J lost 0 bases, and 6 bases lay in between. This CDR3 comprises 13 residues. Germline-derived CDR1 and CDR2 are ENHRY and SYGVKD. CDR3 nucleotides: TGTGCCATCAGAGATAGCTCCTACAATGAGCAGTTCTTC. Translating gives CAIRDSSYNEQFF.

V gene TRBV4-2 combines with J gene TRBJ2-5; 11 positions agree with TRBD2. The germline V gene encodes CDR1 LGHNA and CDR2 YNFKEQ. J lost 4 bases, V lost 1 base, and 5 bases had no gene match. The CDR3 length is 16 residues. CDR3 in amino acids: CASSQVLAGGPETQYF. CDR3 coding DNA: TGTGCCAGCAGCCAAGTTCTAGCGGGAGGCCCAGAGACCCAGTACTTC.

At least ten counts were recorded for this clonotype. The chain employs TRBV28 and TRBJ1-1, with D hard to call. The germline V gene has CDR1 MDHEN and CDR2 SYDVKM. The CDR3 runs 16 residues. V lost 5 bases to trimming and J lost 0 bases, with 16 bases between them. CDR3 loop: CASSEVEVSMNTEAFF. CDR3 bases: TGTGCCAGCAGTGAGGTGGAGGTTAGTATGAACACTGAAGCTTTCTTT.

This clonotype was counted a few times. This rearrangement joins TRBV27 to TRBJ2-2; D gene unclear. Germline loops: CDR1 MNHEY, CDR2 SMNVEV (reference sequence). The CDR3 runs 14 residues. Trimming stripped 1 base from V and 4 bases from J, with 7 bases between. CDR3 region: CASSLFAVTGELFF. DNA for the CDR3: TGTGCCAGCAGTTTATTCGCGGTCACCGGGGAGCTGTTTTTT.